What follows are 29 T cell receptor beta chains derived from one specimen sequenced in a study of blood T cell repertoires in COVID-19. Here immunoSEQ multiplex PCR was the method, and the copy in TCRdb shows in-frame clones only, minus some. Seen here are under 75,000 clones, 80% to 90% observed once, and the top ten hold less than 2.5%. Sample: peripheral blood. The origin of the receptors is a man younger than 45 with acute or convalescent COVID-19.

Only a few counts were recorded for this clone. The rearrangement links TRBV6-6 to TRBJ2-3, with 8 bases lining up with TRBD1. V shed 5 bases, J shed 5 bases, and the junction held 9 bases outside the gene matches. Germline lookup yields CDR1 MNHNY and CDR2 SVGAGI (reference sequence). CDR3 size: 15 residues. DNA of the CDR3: TGTGCCAGCAGTAACACCCGACAGGGGCGAGATACGCAGTATTTT. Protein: CASSNTRQGRDTQYF.

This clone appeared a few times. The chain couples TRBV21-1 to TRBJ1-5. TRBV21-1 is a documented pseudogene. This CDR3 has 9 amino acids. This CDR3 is CVETGPQHF. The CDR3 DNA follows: TGTGTAGAAACCGGGCCCCAGCATTTT.

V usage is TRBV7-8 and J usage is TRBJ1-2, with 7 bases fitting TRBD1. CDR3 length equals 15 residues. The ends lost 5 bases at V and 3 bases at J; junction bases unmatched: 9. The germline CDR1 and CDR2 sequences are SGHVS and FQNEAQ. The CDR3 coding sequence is TGTGCCAGCAGCCATACGACAGGGAATTACTATGGCTACACCTTC. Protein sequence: CASSHTTGNYYGYTF.

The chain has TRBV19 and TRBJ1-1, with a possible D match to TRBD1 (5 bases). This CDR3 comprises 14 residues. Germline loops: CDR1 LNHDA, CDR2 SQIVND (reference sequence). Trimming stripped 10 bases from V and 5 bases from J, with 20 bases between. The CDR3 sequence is CATKLTRVETEAFF. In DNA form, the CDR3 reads TGTGCCACCAAATTAACCAGGGTCGAAACTGAAGCTTTCTTT.

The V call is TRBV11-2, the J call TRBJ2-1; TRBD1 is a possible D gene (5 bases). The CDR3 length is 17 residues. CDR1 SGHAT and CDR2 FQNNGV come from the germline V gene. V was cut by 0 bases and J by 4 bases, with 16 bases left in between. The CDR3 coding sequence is TGTGCCAGCAGCTTAGAGTTAAGGACAAATTCTTACAATGAGCAGTTCTTC. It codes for CASSLELRTNSYNEQFF.

The CDR3 sequence: CASSPNAGGAGTDTQYF. The CDR3 DNA is TGTGCCAGCTCACCAAACGCGGGTGGCGCTGGCACAGATACGCAGTATTTT. The J gene is TRBJ2-3, the V gene TRBV18, with D tentatively TRBD2 (5 bases). Per the germline V gene, CDR1 is KGHSH and CDR2 is LQKENI. V lost 2 bases, J lost 1 base, and 16 bases lay in between. The CDR3 runs 17 residues.

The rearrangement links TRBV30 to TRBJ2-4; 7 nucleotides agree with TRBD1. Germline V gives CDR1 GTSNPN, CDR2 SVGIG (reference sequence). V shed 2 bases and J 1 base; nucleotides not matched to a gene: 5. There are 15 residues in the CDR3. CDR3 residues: CAWSSEGQAKNIQYF. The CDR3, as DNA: TGTGCCTGGAGTTCAGAGGGACAGGCCAAAAACATTCAGTACTTC.

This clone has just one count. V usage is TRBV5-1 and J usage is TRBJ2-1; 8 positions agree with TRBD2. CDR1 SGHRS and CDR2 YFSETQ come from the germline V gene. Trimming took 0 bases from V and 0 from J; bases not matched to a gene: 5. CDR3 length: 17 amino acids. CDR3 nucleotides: TGCGCCAGCAGCTTGGATATCAGCGGGAGCTCCTACAATGAGCAGTTCTTC. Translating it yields CASSLDISGSSYNEQFF.

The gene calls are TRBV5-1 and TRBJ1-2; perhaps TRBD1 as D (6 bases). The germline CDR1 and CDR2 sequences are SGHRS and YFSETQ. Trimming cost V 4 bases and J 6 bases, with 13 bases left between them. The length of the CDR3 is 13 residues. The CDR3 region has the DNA TGCGCCAGCAGCCCCGGACAGACCGATGGCTACACCTTC. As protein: CASSPGQTDGYTF.

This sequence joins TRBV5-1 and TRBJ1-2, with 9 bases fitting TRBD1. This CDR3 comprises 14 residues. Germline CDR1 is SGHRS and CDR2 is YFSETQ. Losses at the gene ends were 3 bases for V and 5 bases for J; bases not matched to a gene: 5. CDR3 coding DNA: TGCGCCAGCAGCTCGGGACAGGGCTGGTATGGCTACACCTTC. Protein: CASSSGQGWYGYTF.

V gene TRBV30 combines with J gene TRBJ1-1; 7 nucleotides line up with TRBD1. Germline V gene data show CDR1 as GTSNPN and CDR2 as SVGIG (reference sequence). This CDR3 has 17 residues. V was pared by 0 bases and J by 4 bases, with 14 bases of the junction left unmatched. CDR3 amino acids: CAWSVQVTGYRSTEAFF. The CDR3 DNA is TGTGCCTGGAGTGTACAGGTGACAGGGTATAGATCCACTGAAGCTTTCTTT.

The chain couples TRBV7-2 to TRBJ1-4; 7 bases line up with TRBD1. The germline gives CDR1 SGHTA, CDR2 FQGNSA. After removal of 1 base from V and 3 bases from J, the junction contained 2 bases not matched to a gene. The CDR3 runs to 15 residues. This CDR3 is CASSLGTGANEKLFF. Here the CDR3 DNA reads TGTGCCAGCAGCTTAGGCACAGGGGCTAATGAAAAACTGTTTTTT.

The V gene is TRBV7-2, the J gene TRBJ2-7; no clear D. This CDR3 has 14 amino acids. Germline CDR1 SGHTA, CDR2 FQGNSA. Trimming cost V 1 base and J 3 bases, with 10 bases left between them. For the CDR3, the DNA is TGTGCCAGCAGCTTAGTATCGCGGTTCTACGAGCAGTACGTC. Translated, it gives CASSLVSRFYEQYV.

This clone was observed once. CDR3 amino acids: CASSLDGKTKQYF. The CDR3 nucleotides read TGCGCCAGCAGCTTGGATGGCAAAACTAAACAGTACTTC. The gene calls are TRBV5-1 and TRBJ2-4; D not resolved. The CDR3 extends over 13 amino acids. Trimming stripped 0 bases from V and 13 bases from J, with 14 bases between. Germline V CDR1 and CDR2: SGHRS, YFSETQ.

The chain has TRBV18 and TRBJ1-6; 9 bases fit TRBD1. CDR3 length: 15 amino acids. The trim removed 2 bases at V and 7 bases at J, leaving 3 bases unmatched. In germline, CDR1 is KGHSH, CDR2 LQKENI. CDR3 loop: CASSPTGGRNSPLHF. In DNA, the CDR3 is TGTGCCAGCTCACCAACAGGGGGCCGAAATTCACCCCTCCACTTT.

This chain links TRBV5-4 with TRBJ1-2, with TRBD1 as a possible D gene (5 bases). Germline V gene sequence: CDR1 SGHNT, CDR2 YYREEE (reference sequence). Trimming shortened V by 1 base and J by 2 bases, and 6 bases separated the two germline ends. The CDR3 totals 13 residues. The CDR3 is CASSLQGNYGYTF. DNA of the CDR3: TGTGCCAGCAGCTTGCAGGGCAACTATGGCTACACCTTC.

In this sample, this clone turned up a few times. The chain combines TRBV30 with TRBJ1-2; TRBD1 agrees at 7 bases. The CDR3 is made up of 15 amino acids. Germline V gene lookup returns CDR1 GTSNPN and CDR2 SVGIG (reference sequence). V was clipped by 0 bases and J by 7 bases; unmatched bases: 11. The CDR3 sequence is CAWSVEQGRFGGYTF. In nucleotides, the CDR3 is TGTGCCTGGAGTGTAGAACAGGGGAGATTTGGTGGCTACACCTTC.

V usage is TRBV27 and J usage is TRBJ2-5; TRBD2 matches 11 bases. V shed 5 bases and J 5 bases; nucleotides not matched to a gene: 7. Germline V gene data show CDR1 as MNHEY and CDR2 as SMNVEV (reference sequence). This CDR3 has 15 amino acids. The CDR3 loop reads CASSVTSGRVETQYF. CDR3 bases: TGTGCCAGCAGTGTAACTAGCGGGAGAGTGGAGACCCAGTACTTC.

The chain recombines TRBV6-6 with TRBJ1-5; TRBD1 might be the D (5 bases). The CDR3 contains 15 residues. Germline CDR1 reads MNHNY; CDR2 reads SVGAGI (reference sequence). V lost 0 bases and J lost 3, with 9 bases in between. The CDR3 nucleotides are TGTGCCAGCAGTTACTCGGGCAGGGACAATCAGCCCCAGCATTTT. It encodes CASSYSGRDNQPQHF.

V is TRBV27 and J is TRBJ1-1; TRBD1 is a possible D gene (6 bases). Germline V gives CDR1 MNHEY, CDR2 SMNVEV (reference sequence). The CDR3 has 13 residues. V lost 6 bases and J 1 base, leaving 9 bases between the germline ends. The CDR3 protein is CASSQQGNTEAFF. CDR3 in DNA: TGTGCCAGCAGCCAACAGGGGAACACTGAAGCTTTCTTT.

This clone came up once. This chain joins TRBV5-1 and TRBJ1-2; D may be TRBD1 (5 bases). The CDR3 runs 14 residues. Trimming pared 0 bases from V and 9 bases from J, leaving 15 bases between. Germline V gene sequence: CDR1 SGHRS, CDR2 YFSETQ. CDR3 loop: CASSLASGRKSYTF. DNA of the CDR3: TGCGCCAGCAGCTTGGCCTCAGGGAGGAAAAGCTACACCTTC.

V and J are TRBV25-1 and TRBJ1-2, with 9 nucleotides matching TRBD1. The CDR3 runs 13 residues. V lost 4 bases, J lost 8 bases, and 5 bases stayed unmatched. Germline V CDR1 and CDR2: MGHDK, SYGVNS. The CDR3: CASSGTGVGGYTF. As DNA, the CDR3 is TGTGCCAGCAGTGGGACAGGGGTGGGCGGCTACACCTTC.

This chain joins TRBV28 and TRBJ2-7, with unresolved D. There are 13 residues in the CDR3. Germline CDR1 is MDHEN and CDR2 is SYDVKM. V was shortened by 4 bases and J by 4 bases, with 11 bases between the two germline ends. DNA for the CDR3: TGTGCCAGCAGTTCGGTCAGGCCTTACGAGCAGTACGTC. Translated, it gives CASSSVRPYEQYV.

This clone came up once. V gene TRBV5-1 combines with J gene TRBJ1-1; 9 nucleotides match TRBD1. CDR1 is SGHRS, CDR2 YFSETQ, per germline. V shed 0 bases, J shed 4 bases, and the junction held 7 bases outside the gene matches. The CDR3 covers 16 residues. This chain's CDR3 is CASSLEGTGSSTEAFF. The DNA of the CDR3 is TGCGCCAGCAGCTTGGAAGGGACAGGGAGTTCCACTGAAGCTTTCTTT.

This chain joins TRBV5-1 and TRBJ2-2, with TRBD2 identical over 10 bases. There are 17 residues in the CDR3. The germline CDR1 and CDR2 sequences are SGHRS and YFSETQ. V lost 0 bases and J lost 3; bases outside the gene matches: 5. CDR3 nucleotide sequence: TGCGCCAGCAGCTTGGGAGTAGCGGGAGGCGACACCGGGGAGCTGTTTTTT. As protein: CASSLGVAGGDTGELFF.

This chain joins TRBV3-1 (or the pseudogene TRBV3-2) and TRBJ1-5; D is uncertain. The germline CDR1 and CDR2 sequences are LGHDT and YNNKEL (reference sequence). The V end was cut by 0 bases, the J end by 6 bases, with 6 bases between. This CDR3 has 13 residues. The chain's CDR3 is CASSQDTGQPQHF. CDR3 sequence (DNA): TGTGCCAGCAGCCAAGACACGGGTCAGCCCCAGCATTTT.

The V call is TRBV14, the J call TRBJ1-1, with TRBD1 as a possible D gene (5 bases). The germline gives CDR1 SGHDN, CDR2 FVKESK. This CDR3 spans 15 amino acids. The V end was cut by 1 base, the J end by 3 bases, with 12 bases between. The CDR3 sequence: CASSQVYRSHTEAFF. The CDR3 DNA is TGTGCCAGCAGCCAAGTCTACAGGTCACACACTGAAGCTTTCTTT.

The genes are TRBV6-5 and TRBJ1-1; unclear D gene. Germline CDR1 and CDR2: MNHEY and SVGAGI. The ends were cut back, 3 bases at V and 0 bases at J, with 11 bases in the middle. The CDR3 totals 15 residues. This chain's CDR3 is CASSYLTRMNTEAFF. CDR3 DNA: TGTGCCAGCAGTTATCTGACACGTATGAACACTGAAGCTTTCTTT.

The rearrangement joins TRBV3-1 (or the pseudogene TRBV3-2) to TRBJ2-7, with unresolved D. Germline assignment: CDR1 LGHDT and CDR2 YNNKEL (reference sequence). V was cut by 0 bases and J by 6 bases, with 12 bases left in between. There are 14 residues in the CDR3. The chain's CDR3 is CASSQDLLSLEQYV. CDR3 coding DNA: TGTGCCAGCAGCCAAGACCTACTGTCCCTCGAGCAGTACGTC.